Listed below are T cell receptor beta chains from one sample, sequenced in a study of T-cell memory formation after mild COVID-19. In TCRdb, the 5' RACE reads were re-called with MiXCR into one record per CDR3 protein. The sample includes a few hundred thousand distinct CDR3 sequences, roughly 18% seen only once; the top ten take about 23%. Sequences were obtained from PBMCs or a T cell subset sorted from them (not recorded which). These receptors all stem from a man between 18 and 29 years old who had mild COVID-19 (a few samples of this study predate the infection). Cell type and time point are not known. CDR3s include the opening cysteine and the closing phenylalanine or tryptophan. Each record gives: V gene, J gene, clone size, D gene, CDR3 DNA, CDR3 protein. A D gene is named only where the DNA matches it firmly. A clone size is listed for some rows: how often the clone was seen (once, few, many), or a class if it is expanded.

V gene: TRBV4-2
J gene: TRBJ2-3
clone size: few
D gene: TRBD2
CDR3 DNA: TGTGCCAGCAACCCGAGAGCGGGATCCACAGATACGCAGTATTTT
CDR3 protein: CASNPRAGSTDTQYF

V gene: TRBV24-1
J gene: TRBJ1-2
clone size: NA
D gene: NA
CDR3 DNA: TGTGCCACCAGTGATTCGGACGGGCATGGCTACACCTTC
CDR3 protein: CATSDSDGHGYTF

V gene: TRBV7-6
J gene: TRBJ1-5
clone size: many
D gene: TRBD1
CDR3 DNA: TGTGCCAGCAGCTTAGACAGGGGGGGTCAGCCCCAGCATTTT
CDR3 protein: CASSLDRGGQPQHF

V gene: TRBV7-6
J gene: TRBJ2-7
clone size: many
D gene: TRBD1
CDR3 DNA: TGTGCCAGCAGCTTAGGGACAGGCTACGAGCAGTACTTC
CDR3 protein: CASSLGTGYEQYF

V gene: TRBV12-3/TRBV12-4
J gene: TRBJ2-7
clone size: NA
D gene: TRBD2
CDR3 DNA: TGTGCCAGCAGCCGACTAGCGGCACACTACGAGCAGTACTTC
CDR3 protein: CASSRLAAHYEQYF

V gene: TRBV6-4
J gene: TRBJ1-1
clone size: NA
D gene: TRBD1
CDR3 DNA: TGTGCCAGCAGTGACTCAACAGGGGGCATTACTGAAGCTTTCTTT
CDR3 protein: CASSDSTGGITEAFF

V gene: TRBV7-8
J gene: TRBJ1-2
clone size: many
D gene: NA
CDR3 DNA: TGTGCCAGCAGCCCTCGGAGGGGAGCTAACTATGGCTACACCTTC
CDR3 protein: CASSPRRGANYGYTF

V gene: TRBV7-2
J gene: TRBJ2-7
clone size: NA
D gene: NA
CDR3 DNA: TGTGCCAGCAGCTCTGGGGTAGGGGAGCAGTACTTC
CDR3 protein: CASSSGVGEQYF

V gene: TRBV29-1
J gene: TRBJ2-1
clone size: many
D gene: NA
CDR3 DNA: TGCAGCGTTGGACCCTCCGTCAATGAGCAGTTCTTC
CDR3 protein: CSVGPSVNEQFF

V gene: TRBV2
J gene: TRBJ2-3
clone size: few
D gene: TRBD2
CDR3 DNA: TGTGCCAGCAGCGCCGGGACTAGAGCCACAGATACGCAGTATTTT
CDR3 protein: CASSAGTRATDTQYF

V gene: TRBV19
J gene: TRBJ2-1
clone size: few
D gene: NA
CDR3 DNA: TGTGCCAGTAGTATGGAAGGGGTACGGGTCAATGAGCAGTTCTTC
CDR3 protein: CASSMEGVRVNEQFF

V gene: TRBV27
J gene: TRBJ2-2
clone size: few
D gene: NA
CDR3 DNA: TGTGCCAGCAGCCCACTGGCCAGGACCGACACCGGGGAGCTGTTTTTT
CDR3 protein: CASSPLARTDTGELFF

V gene: TRBV27
J gene: TRBJ2-7
clone size: NA
D gene: NA
CDR3 DNA: TGTGCCAGCAGTCACGGTCGACACGAGCAGTACTTC
CDR3 protein: CASSHGRHEQYF

V gene: TRBV29-1
J gene: TRBJ1-2
clone size: NA
D gene: NA
CDR3 DNA: TGCAGCGCCAGACAGGCCCACAAACTCTATGGCTACACCTTC
CDR3 protein: CSARQAHKLYGYTF

V gene: TRBV9
J gene: TRBJ1-1
clone size: few
D gene: TRBD1
CDR3 DNA: TGTGCCAGCAGCGTAACAGGGGGCACTGAAGCTTTCTTT
CDR3 protein: CASSVTGGTEAFF

V gene: TRBV20-1
J gene: TRBJ2-2
clone size: NA
D gene: NA
CDR3 DNA: TGCAGTGCTAGGGACGGGAACACCGGGGAGCTGTTTTTT
CDR3 protein: CSARDGNTGELFF

V gene: TRBV4-2
J gene: TRBJ1-2
clone size: few
D gene: NA
CDR3 DNA: TGTGCCAGCAGCCCCTACCCCGGGGACTATGGCTACACCTTC
CDR3 protein: CASSPYPGDYGYTF

V gene: TRBV5-5
J gene: TRBJ1-1
clone size: few
D gene: NA
CDR3 DNA: TGTGCCAGCAGCTTGGTTATGGGGGCAGGAGATTTCTTT
CDR3 protein: CASSLVMGAGDFF

V gene: TRBV7-9
J gene: TRBJ2-3
clone size: NA
D gene: NA
CDR3 DNA: TGTGCCAGCAGCTTACCGAGGGGGACGAGAGATACGCAGTATTTT
CDR3 protein: CASSLPRGTRDTQYF

V gene: TRBV19
J gene: TRBJ2-3
clone size: few
D gene: TRBD1
CDR3 DNA: TGTGCCAGTAGTATTGGACAGGCAGATACGCAGTATTTT
CDR3 protein: CASSIGQADTQYF

V gene: TRBV20-1
J gene: TRBJ2-5
clone size: NA
D gene: TRBD2
CDR3 DNA: TGCAGTGCTGGACCCGGGACTAGCGGCCAAGAGACCCAGTACTTC
CDR3 protein: CSAGPGTSGQETQYF

V gene: TRBV9
J gene: TRBJ1-2
clone size: NA
D gene: NA
CDR3 DNA: TGTGCCAGCAGCAGTACGAGGGGCGCCTATGGCTACACCTTC
CDR3 protein: CASSSTRGAYGYTF

V gene: TRBV6-5
J gene: TRBJ1-1
clone size: once
D gene: NA
CDR3 DNA: TGTGCCAGCAGTTTAGGGATCGGCACTGAAGCTTTCTTT
CDR3 protein: CASSLGIGTEAFF

V gene: TRBV3-1
J gene: TRBJ1-3
clone size: NA
D gene: TRBD1
CDR3 DNA: TGTGCCAGCAGCCAAGGACAGGGGGCCTACACCATATATTTT
CDR3 protein: CASSQGQGAYTIYF

V gene: TRBV5-6
J gene: TRBJ2-5
clone size: NA
D gene: TRBD2
CDR3 DNA: TGTGCCAGCAGCCTGGTGCGGGGGTCTACCCTAGAGACCCAGTACTTC
CDR3 protein: CASSLVRGSTLETQYF

V gene: TRBV6-5
J gene: TRBJ1-6
clone size: NA
D gene: NA
CDR3 DNA: TGTGCCAGTCAGAGGGGAGGGGGAAGGAATTCACCCCTCCACTTT
CDR3 protein: CASQRGGGRNSPLHF

V gene: TRBV12-3/TRBV12-4
J gene: TRBJ1-3
clone size: NA
D gene: NA
CDR3 DNA: TGTGCCAGCAGTTTAGGAGCATTTCTCTCTGGAAACACCATATATTTT
CDR3 protein: CASSLGAFLSGNTIYF

V gene: TRBV29-1
J gene: TRBJ2-2
clone size: many
D gene: NA
CDR3 DNA: TGCAGCGTTTCCCGGGCCGGGGAGCTGTTTTTT
CDR3 protein: CSVSRAGELFF

V gene: TRBV6-2/TRBV6-3
J gene: TRBJ2-6
clone size: few
D gene: TRBD1
CDR3 DNA: TGTGCCAGCAGCCTCAGGGGGTCCGGGGCCAACGTCCTGACTTTC
CDR3 protein: CASSLRGSGANVLTF

V gene: TRBV7-2
J gene: TRBJ1-1
clone size: NA
D gene: NA
CDR3 DNA: TGTGCCAGCAGCGCCTATTTGGTCGGCACTGAAGCTTTCTTT
CDR3 protein: CASSAYLVGTEAFF

V gene: TRBV18
J gene: TRBJ2-2
clone size: few
D gene: NA
CDR3 DNA: TGTGCCAGCTCACCAGGGGAGAACACCGGGGAGCTGTTTTTT
CDR3 protein: CASSPGENTGELFF

V gene: TRBV7-9
J gene: TRBJ2-3
clone size: NA
D gene: NA
CDR3 DNA: TGTGCCAGCAGCTTAACCCCTGGGCTCACAGATACGCAGTATTTT
CDR3 protein: CASSLTPGLTDTQYF

V gene: TRBV20-1
J gene: TRBJ1-5
clone size: NA
D gene: TRBD1
CDR3 DNA: TGCAGTGCTTGTTCCACAGGGGGAGGCAATCAGCCCCAGCATTTT
CDR3 protein: CSACSTGGGNQPQHF

V gene: TRBV20-1
J gene: TRBJ2-3
clone size: few
D gene: NA
CDR3 DNA: TGCAGTGCTCAAGAACGGAGGGGGGCCACAGATACGCAGTATTTT
CDR3 protein: CSAQERRGATDTQYF

V gene: TRBV12-3/TRBV12-4
J gene: TRBJ2-1
clone size: NA
D gene: NA
CDR3 DNA: TGTGCCAGCAGTTTAGCCGAGTCCGGGGTCGGGCAGTTCTTC
CDR3 protein: CASSLAESGVGQFF

V gene: TRBV7-2
J gene: TRBJ2-3
clone size: many
D gene: NA
CDR3 DNA: TGTGCCAGCAGCTTGGATCAGGGTCTTTATACGCAGTATTTT
CDR3 protein: CASSLDQGLYTQYF

V gene: TRBV14
J gene: TRBJ1-2
clone size: few
D gene: NA
CDR3 DNA: TGTGCCAGCAGCTCCGGGCCTCGCCGTAATGGCTACACCTTC
CDR3 protein: CASSSGPRRNGYTF

V gene: TRBV9
J gene: TRBJ1-1
clone size: many
D gene: NA
CDR3 DNA: TGTGCCAGCAGCGTAGCTTTGGGAACTGAAGCTTTCTTT
CDR3 protein: CASSVALGTEAFF

V gene: TRBV20-1
J gene: TRBJ2-3
clone size: NA
D gene: NA
CDR3 DNA: TGCAGTGCTAGAGATAACCTCCTGACAGATACGCAGTATTTT
CDR3 protein: CSARDNLLTDTQYF

V gene: TRBV7-3
J gene: TRBJ2-1
clone size: few
D gene: TRBD2
CDR3 DNA: TGTGCCAGCAGCTTCGGGGGGGAAAATGAGCAGTTCTTC
CDR3 protein: CASSFGGENEQFF

V gene: TRBV4-1
J gene: TRBJ2-1
clone size: few
D gene: TRBD2
CDR3 DNA: TGCGCCAGCAGCCAAGATCGACTAGCACTGTTCTTC
CDR3 protein: CASSQDRLALFF

V gene: TRBV6-5
J gene: TRBJ2-5
clone size: few
D gene: NA
CDR3 DNA: TGTGCCAGCAGATCCCCCCTGACAGTATTGGAGACCCAGTACTTC
CDR3 protein: CASRSPLTVLETQYF

V gene: TRBV11-2
J gene: TRBJ2-1
clone size: few
D gene: TRBD2
CDR3 DNA: TGTGCCAGCAGCTTAGATCGACGGGGGGGCCTTAGGGATGAGCAGTTCTTC
CDR3 protein: CASSLDRRGGLRDEQFF

V gene: TRBV29-1
J gene: TRBJ1-2
clone size: NA
D gene: NA
CDR3 DNA: TGCAGCGTCGGAACCCGGGATCAAGGGGGCTACACCTTC
CDR3 protein: CSVGTRDQGGYTF

V gene: TRBV6-6
J gene: TRBJ1-4
clone size: NA
D gene: NA
CDR3 DNA: TGTGCCAGCAGTTACTCGGCAGGGGCCTATGAAAAACTGTTTTTT
CDR3 protein: CASSYSAGAYEKLFF

V gene: TRBV9
J gene: TRBJ2-4
clone size: few
D gene: NA
CDR3 DNA: TGTGCCAGCAGCGTAGAGGTCATGGAAGGAAAGGGAGCCAAAAACATTCAGTACTTC
CDR3 protein: CASSVEVMEGKGAKNIQYF

V gene: TRBV6-2/TRBV6-3
J gene: TRBJ2-1
clone size: few
D gene: TRBD1
CDR3 DNA: TGTGCCAGCACCAAACAGGGGGCTTACAATGAGCAGTTCTTC
CDR3 protein: CASTKQGAYNEQFF

V gene: TRBV7-6
J gene: TRBJ2-7
clone size: NA
D gene: TRBD1
CDR3 DNA: TGTGCCAGCAGCCCTGGCTCGACAGGGCCGGAGTACTTC
CDR3 protein: CASSPGSTGPEYF

V gene: TRBV28
J gene: TRBJ1-4
clone size: NA
D gene: NA
CDR3 DNA: TGTGCCAGCAGTTTAGCCAGTAATGAAAAACTGTTTTTT
CDR3 protein: CASSLASNEKLFF

V gene: TRBV7-9
J gene: TRBJ2-5
clone size: NA
D gene: NA
CDR3 DNA: TGTGCCAGCAGCTTCAAGGTATCTGAGACCCAGTACTTC
CDR3 protein: CASSFKVSETQYF

V gene: TRBV7-2
J gene: TRBJ1-1
clone size: NA
D gene: NA
CDR3 DNA: TGTGCCAGCAGCTCCGGACAGAACACTGAAGCTTTCTTT
CDR3 protein: CASSSGQNTEAFF

V gene: TRBV14
J gene: TRBJ1-2
clone size: NA
D gene: NA
CDR3 DNA: TGTGCCAGCAGCCAAGAGTCTCGATATGGCTACACCTTC
CDR3 protein: CASSQESRYGYTF

V gene: TRBV12-3/TRBV12-4
J gene: TRBJ2-7
clone size: NA
D gene: NA
CDR3 DNA: TGTGCCAGCAGTTTGGATGCGTACGAGCAGTACTTC
CDR3 protein: CASSLDAYEQYF

V gene: TRBV10-3
J gene: TRBJ2-3
clone size: few
D gene: NA
CDR3 DNA: TGTGCCATCAGTGTGACGGGTAGCACAGATACGCAGTATTTT
CDR3 protein: CAISVTGSTDTQYF

V gene: TRBV29-1
J gene: TRBJ2-5
clone size: few
D gene: TRBD2
CDR3 DNA: TGCAGCGTTGTCCTAGCGGGGAGCCAAGAGACCCAGTACTTC
CDR3 protein: CSVVLAGSQETQYF

V gene: TRBV6-2/TRBV6-3
J gene: TRBJ1-4
clone size: NA
D gene: NA
CDR3 DNA: TGTGCCAGCAGTGGTACCCAAGCCGCGGCCAACGAAAAACTGTTTTTT
CDR3 protein: CASSGTQAAANEKLFF

V gene: TRBV5-1
J gene: TRBJ2-3
clone size: NA
D gene: NA
CDR3 DNA: TGCGCCAGCAGCATCCGGGAACAGACCCACTTCACAGATACGCAGTATTTT
CDR3 protein: CASSIREQTHFTDTQYF